The clone carrying this TCR beta chain has more than one count but fewer than ten. The sample belongs to a study of OX40 agonist ivuxolimab in advanced cancers. Assay: immunoSEQ multiplex PCR; the TCRdb copy retains only in-frame clones and omits some. The data contain fewer than 85,000 clones, roughly 83% of them seen just once; the ten biggest clones take up approximately 0.9%. This receptor was obtained from an adult with an advanced solid tumor such as melanoma, head and neck, liver or kidney cancer. The sample was CD4+ or CD8+ T cells sorted from blood, taken in a trial of the OX40 agonist ivuxolimab.

CDR3 region: CASSTRTGELAFF. Here the CDR3 DNA reads TGTGCCAGCTCAACGCGGACAGGGGAATTAGCTTTCTTT. The V and J genes are TRBV18 and TRBJ1-1; 9 bases are a match to TRBD1. The CDR3 has 13 amino acids. Losses at the gene ends were 5 bases for V and 10 bases for J; bases not matched to a gene: 8. The germline gives CDR1 KGHSH, CDR2 LQKENI.